These T cell receptor beta chains were read from a single sample in a study of cytomegalovirus exposure and HLA in healthy donors. Here immunoSEQ multiplex PCR was the method, and the copy in TCRdb shows in-frame clones only, minus some. The repertoire has 95,000 to 100,000 clones, around 79% of them found once; the top ten carry approximately 2%. The sample consisted of PBMCs. The receptors were sampled from a woman between 40 and 50 years old in good health and CMV-seronegative. The CDR3 runs from the conserved cysteine through the conserved F or W. The order of the fields is D gene, CDR3 length, clone size, V gene, J gene, CDR3 DNA, CDR3 protein. The D gene is left open where the match is weak. Part of the rows lack a size; the others show once, few, many or a class for expanded clones.

TRBD1,15,-,TRBV30,TRBJ1-2,TGTGCCTGGAGTCGCCCGGGACAGGGGACGTATGGCTACACCTTC,CAWSRPGQGTYGYTF
-,15,-,TRBV15,TRBJ1-3,TGTGCCACCAGCAGACAGGGATCGTCTGGAAACACCATATATTTT,CATSRQGSSGNTIYF
-,15,-,TRBV5-4,TRBJ2-7,TGTGCCAGCAGCTTGGCCCCAGGGGACTCCTACGAGCAGTACTTC,CASSLAPGDSYEQYF
TRBD1,14,-,TRBV29-1,TRBJ2-5,TGCAGCGTTGGGACAGGGGGTACGACCAGAGACCAGTACTTC,CSVGTGGTTRDQYF
-,15,-,TRBV4-2,TRBJ2-1,TGTGCCAGCAGCCTCGTGGGACATGACTCAAATGAGCAGTTCTTC,CASSLVGHDSNEQFF
TRBD1,18,-,TRBV19,TRBJ2-3,TGTGCCAGTAGTATTGGCCCCCCAGGGGGTTCGGCCACAGATACGCAGTATTTT,CASSIGPPGGSATDTQYF
TRBD2,18,-,TRBV19,TRBJ2-1,TGTGCCAGTAGTATAAGGCTAGCGGGGGGTGAAGGGTACAATGAGCAGTTCTTC,CASSIRLAGGEGYNEQFF
TRBD1,16,-,TRBV7-9,TRBJ2-2,TGTGCCAGCAGCTCCCGGGACAGGGAGAACACCGGGGAGCTGTTTTTT,CASSSRDRENTGELFF
-,13,-,TRBV4-3,TRBJ1-2,TGCGCCAGCAGCCAAGATCGGGGCTATGGCTACACCTTC,CASSQDRGYGYTF
-,14,-,TRBV2,TRBJ2-2,TGTGCCAGCTGTTGGGGGCAGAACACCGGGGAGCTGTTTTTT,CASCWGQNTGELFF
-,16,-,TRBV7-9,TRBJ2-1,TGTTCCAGCAGCTTAGGAATCGGTTACCTCGCGGTGGAGCAGTTCTTC,CSSSLGIGYLAVEQFF
-,14,-,TRBV7-9,TRBJ1-6,TGTGCCAGCAGCTTAAATCGGGGAACCTCACCCCTCCACTTT,CASSLNRGTSPLHF
-,13,-,TRBV28,TRBJ2-7,TGTGCCAGCGCAGGAGGGACCACCTACGAGCAGTACTTC,CASAGGTTYEQYF
TRBD1,15,-,TRBV18,TRBJ1-2,TGTGCCAGCTCAGGACAGGGCATATCGAACTATGGCTACACCTTC,CASSGQGISNYGYTF
TRBD1,12,-,TRBV27,TRBJ2-7,TGTGCCAGCAGGGGACAGAGCTACGAGCAGTACTTC,CASRGQSYEQYF
TRBD1,15,once,TRBV19,TRBJ2-7,TGTGCCAGTAGTATAGTTGCAGGGGGTGATTACGGGCAGTACTTC,CASSIVAGGDYGQYF
TRBD2,16,-,TRBV9,TRBJ2-5,TGTGCCAGCAGCCCATTAGCGGGGGGTCGGCGAGAGACCCAGTACTTC,CASSPLAGGRRETQYF
-,13,-,TRBV30,TRBJ1-6,TGTGCCTGGAGTGTACGGGAGGATTCACCCCTCCACTTT,CAWSVREDSPLHF
-,12,-,TRBV7-9,TRBJ2-7,TGTGCCAGCAGCTTAGCGGCAGGCGAGCAGTACTTC,CASSLAAGEQYF
TRBD1,13,-,TRBV29-1,TRBJ1-4,TGCAGCGTTTTGGGACAGTTCAATGAAAAACTGTTTTTT,CSVLGQFNEKLFF
TRBD1,14,-,TRBV6-5,TRBJ2-5,TGTGCCAGCAGCGAAAAGACAGGGGCAGAGACCCAGTACTTC,CASSEKTGAETQYF
-,12,once,TRBV28,TRBJ1-3,TGTGCCAGCAGCTCCGACACCGCGACCATATATTTT,CASSSDTATIYF
TRBD2,15,-,TRBV6-1,TRBJ2-5,TGTGCCAGCAGTGAATCGACTAGCGGGAGTGAGACCCAGTACTTC,CASSESTSGSETQYF
TRBD2,17,-,TRBV5-5,TRBJ2-1,TGTGCCAGCAGCTTGGATCGCCTAGCGGGAGCAGTCAATGAGCAGTTCTTC,CASSLDRLAGAVNEQFF
-,15,-,TRBV5-5,TRBJ1-3,TGTGCCAGCAGCCTCGACTACAGGGCTGGAAACACCATATATTTT,CASSLDYRAGNTIYF
TRBD1,14,few,TRBV25-1,TRBJ2-7,TGTGCCAGCAGTGAAGGGACAGGTTACTACGAGCAGTACTTC,CASSEGTGYYEQYF
-,13,-,TRBV7-6,TRBJ2-3,TGTGCCAGCAGCTTACTCCTATTAGATACGCAGTATTTT,CASSLLLLDTQYF